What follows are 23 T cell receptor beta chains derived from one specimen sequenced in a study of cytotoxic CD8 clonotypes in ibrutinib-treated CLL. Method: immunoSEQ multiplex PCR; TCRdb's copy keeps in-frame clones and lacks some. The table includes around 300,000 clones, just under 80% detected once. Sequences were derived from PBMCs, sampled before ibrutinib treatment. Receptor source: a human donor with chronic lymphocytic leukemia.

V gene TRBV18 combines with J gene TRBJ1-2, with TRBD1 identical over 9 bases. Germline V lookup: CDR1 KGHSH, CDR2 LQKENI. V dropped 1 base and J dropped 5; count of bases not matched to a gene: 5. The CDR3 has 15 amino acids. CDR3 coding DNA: TGTGCCAGCTCACCACGAGCCGGGACAGGGTATGGCTACACCTTC. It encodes CASSPRAGTGYGYTF.

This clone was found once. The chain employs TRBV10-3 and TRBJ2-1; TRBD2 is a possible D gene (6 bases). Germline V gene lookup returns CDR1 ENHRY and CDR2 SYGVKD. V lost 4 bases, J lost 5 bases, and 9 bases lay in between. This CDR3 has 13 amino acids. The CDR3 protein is CAISGGLNNEQFF. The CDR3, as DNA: TGTGCCATCAGTGGGGGACTGAACAATGAGCAGTTCTTC.

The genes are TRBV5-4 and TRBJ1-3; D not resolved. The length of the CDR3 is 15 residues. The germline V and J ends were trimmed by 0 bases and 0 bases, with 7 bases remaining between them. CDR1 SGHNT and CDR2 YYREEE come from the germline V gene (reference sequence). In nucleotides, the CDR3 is TGTGCCAGCAGCTTGGACGTCCGCTCTGGAAACACCATATATTTT. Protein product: CASSLDVRSGNTIYF.

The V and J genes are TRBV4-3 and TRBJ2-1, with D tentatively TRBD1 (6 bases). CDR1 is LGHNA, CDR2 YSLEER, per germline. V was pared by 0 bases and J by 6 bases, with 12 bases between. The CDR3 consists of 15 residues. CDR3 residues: CASSQDGTWGNEQFF. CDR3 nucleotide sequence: TGCGCCAGCAGCCAAGACGGGACATGGGGCAATGAGCAGTTCTTC.

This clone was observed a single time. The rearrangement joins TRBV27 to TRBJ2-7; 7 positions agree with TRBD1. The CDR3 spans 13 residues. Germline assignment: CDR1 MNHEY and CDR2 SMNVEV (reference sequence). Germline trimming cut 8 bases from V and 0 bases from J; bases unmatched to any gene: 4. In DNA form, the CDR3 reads TGTGCCAGCTCGGGACAGAGCTCCTACGAGCAGTACTTC. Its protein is CASSGQSSYEQYF.

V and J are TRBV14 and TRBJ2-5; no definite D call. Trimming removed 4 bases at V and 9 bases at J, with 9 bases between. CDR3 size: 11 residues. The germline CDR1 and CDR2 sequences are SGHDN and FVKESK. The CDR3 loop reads CASSPSMAQYF. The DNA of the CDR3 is TGTGCCAGCAGCCCTAGTATGGCCCAGTACTTC.

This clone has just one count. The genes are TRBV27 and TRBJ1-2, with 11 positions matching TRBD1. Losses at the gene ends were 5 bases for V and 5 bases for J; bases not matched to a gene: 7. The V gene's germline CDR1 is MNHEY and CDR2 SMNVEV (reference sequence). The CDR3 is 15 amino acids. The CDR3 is CASSPGQGARYGYTF. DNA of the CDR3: TGTGCCAGCAGTCCTGGACAGGGGGCGAGATATGGCTACACCTTC.

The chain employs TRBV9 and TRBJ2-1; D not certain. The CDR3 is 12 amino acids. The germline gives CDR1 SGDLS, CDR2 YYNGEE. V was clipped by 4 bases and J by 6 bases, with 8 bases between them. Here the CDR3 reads CASSTPSNEQFF. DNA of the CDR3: TGTGCCAGCAGCACCCCAAGCAATGAGCAGTTCTTC.

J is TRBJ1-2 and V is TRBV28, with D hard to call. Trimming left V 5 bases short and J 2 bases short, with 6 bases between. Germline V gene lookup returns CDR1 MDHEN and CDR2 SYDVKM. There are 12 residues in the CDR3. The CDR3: CASSPTNYGYTF. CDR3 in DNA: TGTGCCAGCAGTCCAACCAACTATGGCTACACCTTC.

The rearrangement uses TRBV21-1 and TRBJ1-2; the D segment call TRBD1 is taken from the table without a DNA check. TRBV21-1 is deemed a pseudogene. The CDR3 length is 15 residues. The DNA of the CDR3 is TGTGCCAGCAGCGACCAAACAGGGGGCGTGGGTGGCTACACCTTC. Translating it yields CASSDQTGGVGGYTF.

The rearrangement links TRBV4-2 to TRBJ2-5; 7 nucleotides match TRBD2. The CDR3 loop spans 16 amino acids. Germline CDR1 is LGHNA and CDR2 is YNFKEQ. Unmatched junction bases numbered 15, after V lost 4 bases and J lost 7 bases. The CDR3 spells CASSPEIQTSFATQYF. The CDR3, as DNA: TGTGCCAGCAGCCCCGAAATTCAGACTAGCTTTGCGACCCAGTACTTC.

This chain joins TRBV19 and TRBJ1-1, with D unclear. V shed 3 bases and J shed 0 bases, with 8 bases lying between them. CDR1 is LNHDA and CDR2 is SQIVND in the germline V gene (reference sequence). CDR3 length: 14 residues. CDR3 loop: CASSMGQLNTEAFF. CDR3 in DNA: TGTGCCAGTAGTATGGGTCAGTTGAACACTGAAGCTTTCTTT.

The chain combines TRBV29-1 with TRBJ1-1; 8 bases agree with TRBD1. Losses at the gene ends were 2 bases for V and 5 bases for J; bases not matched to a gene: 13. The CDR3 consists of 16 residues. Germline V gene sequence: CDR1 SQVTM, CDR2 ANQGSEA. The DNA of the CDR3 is TGCAGCGTTGAATTTCTCGATCGGGACAGGTGGACTGAAGCTTTCTTT. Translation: CSVEFLDRDRWTEAFF.

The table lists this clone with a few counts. CDR3 in amino acids: CASSLRDRAYEQYF. The CDR3, as DNA: TGCGCCAGCAGCCTCCGGGACAGGGCCTACGAGCAGTACTTC. The chain carries TRBV5-1 and TRBJ2-7; 9 bases line up with TRBD1. CDR3 size: 14 residues. V trimming: 4 bases; J trimming: 2 bases; junction bases outside the gene matches: 4. Germline V lookup: CDR1 SGHRS, CDR2 YFSETQ.

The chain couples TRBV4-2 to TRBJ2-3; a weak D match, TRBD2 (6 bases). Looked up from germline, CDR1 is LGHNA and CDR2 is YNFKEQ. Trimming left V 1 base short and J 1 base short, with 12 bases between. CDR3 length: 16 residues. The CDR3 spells CASSQVGGIGTDTQYF. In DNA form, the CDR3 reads TGTGCCAGCAGCCAAGTAGGCGGGATCGGCACAGATACGCAGTATTTT.

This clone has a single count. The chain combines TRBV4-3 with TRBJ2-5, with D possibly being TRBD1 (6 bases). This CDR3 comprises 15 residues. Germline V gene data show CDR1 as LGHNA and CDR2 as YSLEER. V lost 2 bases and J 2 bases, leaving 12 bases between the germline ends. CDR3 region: CASSQYKDSQETQYF. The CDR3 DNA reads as TGCGCCAGCAGCCAATATAAGGACAGTCAAGAGACCCAGTACTTC.

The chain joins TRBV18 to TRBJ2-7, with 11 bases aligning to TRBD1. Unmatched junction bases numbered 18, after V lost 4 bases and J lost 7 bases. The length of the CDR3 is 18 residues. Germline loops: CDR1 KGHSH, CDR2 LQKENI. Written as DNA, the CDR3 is TGTGCCAGCTCACGTATCGGATTCTTCGGGACAGGGGGGATGGAGCAGTACTTC. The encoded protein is CASSRIGFFGTGGMEQYF.

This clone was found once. CDR3 amino acids: CASSEEGGLSSYEQYF. Written as DNA, the CDR3 is TGTGCCAGCAGCGAGGAGGGGGGCTTGAGCTCCTACGAGCAGTACTTC. The rearrangement joins TRBV7-2 to TRBJ2-7; D is tentatively TRBD1 or TRBD2 (6 bases each). This CDR3 spans 16 amino acids. V lost 5 bases and J lost 0, with 17 bases in between. The germline gives CDR1 SGHTA, CDR2 FQGNSA.

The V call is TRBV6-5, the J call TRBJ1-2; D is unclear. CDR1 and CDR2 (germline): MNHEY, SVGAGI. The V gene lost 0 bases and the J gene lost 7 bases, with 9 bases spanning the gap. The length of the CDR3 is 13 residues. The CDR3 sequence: CASSYSTETGYTF. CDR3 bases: TGTGCCAGCAGTTACTCGACGGAGACTGGCTACACCTTC.

The CDR3 coding sequence is TGCGCCAGCAGCCAGGGACTAGTCGCCGACTTTGCCTACGAGCAGTACTTC. Amino acids: CASSQGLVADFAYEQYF. V usage is TRBV4-3 and J usage is TRBJ2-7; 8 bases are shared with TRBD2. Unmatched junction bases numbered 12, after V lost 3 bases and J lost 2 bases. Germline V gene lookup returns CDR1 LGHNA and CDR2 YSLEER. The CDR3 totals 17 residues.

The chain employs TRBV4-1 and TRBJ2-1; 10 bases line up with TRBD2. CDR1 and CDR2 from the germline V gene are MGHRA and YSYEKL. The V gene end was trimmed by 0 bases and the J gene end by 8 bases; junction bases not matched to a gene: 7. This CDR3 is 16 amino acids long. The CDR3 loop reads CASSQDPSGRYDEQFF. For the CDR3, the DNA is TGCGCCAGCAGCCAAGATCCTAGCGGGAGATATGATGAGCAGTTCTTC.

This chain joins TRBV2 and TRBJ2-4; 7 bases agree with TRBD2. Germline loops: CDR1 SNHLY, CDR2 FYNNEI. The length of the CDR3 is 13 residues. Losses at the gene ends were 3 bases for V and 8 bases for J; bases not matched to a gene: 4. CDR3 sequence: CASSDEREDIQYF. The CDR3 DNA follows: TGTGCCAGCAGTGACGAGCGGGAAGACATTCAGTACTTC. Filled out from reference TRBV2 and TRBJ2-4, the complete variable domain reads EPEVTQTPSHQVTQMGQEVILRCVPISNHLYFYWYRQILGQKVEFLVSFYNNEISEKSEIFDDQFSVERPDGSNFTLKIRSTKLEDSAMYFCASSDEREDIQYFGAGTRLSVL.

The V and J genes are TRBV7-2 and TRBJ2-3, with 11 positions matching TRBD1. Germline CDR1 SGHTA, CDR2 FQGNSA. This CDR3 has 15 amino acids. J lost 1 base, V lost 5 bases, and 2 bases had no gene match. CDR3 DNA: TGTGCCAGCAGCACGGGACAGGGGGGCACAGATACGCAGTATTTT. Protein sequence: CASSTGQGGTDTQYF.